Presented here are 5 T cell receptor beta chains from one specimen sequenced in a study of T-cell memory formation after mild COVID-19. Each CDR3 protein is one row after TCRdb ran MiXCR on the 5' RACE reads. Of just over 200,000 distinct CDR3 sequences detected, 9% to 10% appear once; the ten largest clones hold around 3.4%. Sequencing input: PBMCs or a T cell subset sorted from them (not recorded which). The origin of the receptors is a man between 18 and 35 years old who had mild COVID-19 (a few samples of this study predate the infection). Cell type and time point are not known.

This clonotype was counted between two and nine times. The gene calls are TRBV5-1 and TRBJ2-2, with TRBD1 matching 10 bases. This CDR3 is 18 amino acids long. Trimming at V came to 4 bases and at J to 3 bases, leaving 12 bases not matched to a gene. CDR1 is SGHRS and CDR2 is YFSETQ in the germline V gene. In nucleotides, the CDR3 is TGCGCCAGCAGCCGTCTGCCGTCGGGACAGGGGTACACCGGGGAGCTGTTTTTT. This codes for CASSRLPSGQGYTGELFF.

This clonotype turned up a few times. The chain has TRBV7-2 and TRBJ1-1; D is uncertain. V was cut by 5 bases and J by 3 bases, with 16 bases left in between. The CDR3 is made up of 15 amino acids. The V gene's germline CDR1 is SGHTA and CDR2 FQGNSA. CDR3 in DNA: TGTGCCAGCAGCGCCTACCTTCTTAAGGACACTGAAGCTTTCTTT. This gives the protein CASSAYLLKDTEAFF.

This clonotype has more than one count but fewer than ten. This sequence joins TRBV20-1 and TRBJ1-2, with D maybe TRBD1 (6 bases). The V and J ends lost 6 bases and 5 bases respectively, with 13 bases between them. Per germline, CDR1 DFQATT and CDR2 SNEGSKA (reference sequence). This CDR3 has 12 residues. In DNA form, the CDR3 reads TGCAGTGCCCCTAACAGGGAGTATGGCTACACCTTC. Translating gives CSAPNREYGYTF.

This clonotype was seen repeatedly, ten times or more. The chain uses TRBV18 and TRBJ2-7, with 9 bases fitting TRBD1. The CDR3 has 16 amino acids. V lost 3 bases and J lost 1; bases outside the gene matches: 7. Germline V lookup: CDR1 KGHSH, CDR2 LQKENI. For the CDR3, the DNA is TGTGCCAGCTCACCGTCCGGGACAGGGCGGTCCTACGAGCAGTACGTC. Translating gives CASSPSGTGRSYEQYV.

This clonotype was counted ten times or more. The chain is built from TRBV7-3 and TRBJ2-5; D remains unclear. Germline V gene sequence: CDR1 SGHTA, CDR2 FQGTGA. Trimming took off 5 bases at V and 1 base at J, with 11 bases between the two ends. This CDR3 comprises 14 residues. In DNA form, the CDR3 reads TGTGCCAGCAGCACGGACGGATCCCAAGAGACCCAGTACTTC. It specifies CASSTDGSQETQYF.